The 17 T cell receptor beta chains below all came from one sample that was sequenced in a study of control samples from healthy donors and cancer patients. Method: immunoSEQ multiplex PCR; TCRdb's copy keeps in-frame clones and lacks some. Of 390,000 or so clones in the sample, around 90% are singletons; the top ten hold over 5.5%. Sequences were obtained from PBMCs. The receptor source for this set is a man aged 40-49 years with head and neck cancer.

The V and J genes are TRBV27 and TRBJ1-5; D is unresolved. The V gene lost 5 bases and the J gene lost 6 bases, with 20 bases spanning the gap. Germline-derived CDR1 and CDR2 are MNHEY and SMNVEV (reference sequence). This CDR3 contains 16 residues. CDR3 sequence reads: CASSLFPRTELQPQHF. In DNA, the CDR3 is TGTGCCAGCAGTCTTTTTCCACGGACGGAGCTTCAGCCCCAGCATTTT.

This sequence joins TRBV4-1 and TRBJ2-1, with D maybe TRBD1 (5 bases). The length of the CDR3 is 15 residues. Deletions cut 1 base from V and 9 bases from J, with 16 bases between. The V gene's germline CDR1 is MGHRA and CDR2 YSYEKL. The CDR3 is CASSQALGSGIEQFF. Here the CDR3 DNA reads TGCGCCAGCAGCCAAGCTTTGGGTTCAGGGATTGAGCAGTTCTTC.

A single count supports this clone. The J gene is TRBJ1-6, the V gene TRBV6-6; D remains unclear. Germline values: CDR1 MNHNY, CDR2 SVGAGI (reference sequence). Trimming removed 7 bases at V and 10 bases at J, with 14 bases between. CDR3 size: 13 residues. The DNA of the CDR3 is TGTGCCAGCACCGGACTCCTAGTATCACCCCTCCACTTT. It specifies CASTGLLVSPLHF.

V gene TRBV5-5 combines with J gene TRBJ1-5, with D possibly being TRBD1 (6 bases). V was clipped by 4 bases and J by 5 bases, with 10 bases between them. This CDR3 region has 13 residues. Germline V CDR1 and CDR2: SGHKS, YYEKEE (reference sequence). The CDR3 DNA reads TGTGCCAGCAGCGGGACATACGATCAGCCCCAGCATTTT. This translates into CASSGTYDQPQHF.

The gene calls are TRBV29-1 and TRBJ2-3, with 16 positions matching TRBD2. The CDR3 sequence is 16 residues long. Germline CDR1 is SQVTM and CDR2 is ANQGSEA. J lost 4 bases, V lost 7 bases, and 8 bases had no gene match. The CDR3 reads CSAGTSGRAFADTQYF. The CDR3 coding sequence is TGCAGCGCTGGGACTAGCGGGAGGGCCTTCGCAGATACGCAGTATTTT.

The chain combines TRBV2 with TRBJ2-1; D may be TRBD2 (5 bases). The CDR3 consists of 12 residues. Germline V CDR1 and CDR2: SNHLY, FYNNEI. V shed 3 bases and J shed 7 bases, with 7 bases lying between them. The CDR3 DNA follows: TGTGCCAGCAGTGAGTGGGAGAATGAGCAGTTCTTC. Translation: CASSEWENEQFF.

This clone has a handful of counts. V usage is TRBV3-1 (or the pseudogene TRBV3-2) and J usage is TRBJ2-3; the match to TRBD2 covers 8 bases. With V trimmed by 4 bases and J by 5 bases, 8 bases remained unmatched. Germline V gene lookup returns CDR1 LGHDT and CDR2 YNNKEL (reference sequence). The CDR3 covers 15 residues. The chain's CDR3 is CASSPLAVSQDTQYF. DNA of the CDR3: TGTGCCAGCAGCCCACTAGCGGTTTCCCAAGATACGCAGTATTTT.

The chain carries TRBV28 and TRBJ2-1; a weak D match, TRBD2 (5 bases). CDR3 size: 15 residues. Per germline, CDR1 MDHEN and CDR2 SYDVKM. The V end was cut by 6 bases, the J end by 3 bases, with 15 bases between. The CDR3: CASSLQASSYNEQFF. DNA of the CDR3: TGTGCCAGCAGCCTTCAGGCTAGCAGCTACAATGAGCAGTTCTTC.

The CDR3 DNA follows: TGTGCCATCAGTGACCTCGTGGCAGGGGGGAGCGGTGGCTACACCTTC. It codes for CAISDLVAGGSGGYTF. The rearrangement links TRBV10-3 to TRBJ1-2; 7 nucleotides match TRBD1. The CDR3 covers 16 residues. V lost 3 bases and J lost 7; bases outside the gene matches: 14. The germline V gene encodes CDR1 ENHRY and CDR2 SYGVKD.

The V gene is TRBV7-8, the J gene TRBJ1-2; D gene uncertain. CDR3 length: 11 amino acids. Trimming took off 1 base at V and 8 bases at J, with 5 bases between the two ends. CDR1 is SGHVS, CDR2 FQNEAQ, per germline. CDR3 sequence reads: CASSLDRGYTF. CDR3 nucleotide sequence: TGTGCCAGCAGCTTAGATCGGGGCTACACCTTC.

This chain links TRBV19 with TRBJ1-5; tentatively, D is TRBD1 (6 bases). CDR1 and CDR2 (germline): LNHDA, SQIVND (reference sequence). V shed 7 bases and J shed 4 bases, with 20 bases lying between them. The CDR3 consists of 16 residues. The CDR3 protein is CASTLLGGTINQPQHF. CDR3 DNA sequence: TGTGCCAGTACCTTATTGGGCGGGACAATAAATCAGCCCCAGCATTTT.

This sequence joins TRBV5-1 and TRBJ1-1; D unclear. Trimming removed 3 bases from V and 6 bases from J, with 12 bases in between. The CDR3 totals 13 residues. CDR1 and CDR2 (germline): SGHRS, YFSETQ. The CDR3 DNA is TGCGCCAGCAGCTCGGTCGAGGGCGCTGAAGCTTTCTTT. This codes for CASSSVEGAEAFF. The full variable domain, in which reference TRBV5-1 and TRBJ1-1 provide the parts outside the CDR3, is KAGVTQTPRYLIKTRGQQVTLSCSPISGHRSVSWYQQTPGQGLQFLFEYFSETQRNKGNFPGRFSGRQFSNSRSEMNVSTLELGDSALYLCASSSVEGAEAFFGQGTRLTVV.

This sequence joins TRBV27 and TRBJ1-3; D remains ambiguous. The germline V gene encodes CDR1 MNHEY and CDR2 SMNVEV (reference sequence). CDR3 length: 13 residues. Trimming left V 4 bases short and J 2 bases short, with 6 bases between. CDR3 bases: TGTGCCAGCAGTTATGCCCCTGGAAACACCATATATTTT. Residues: CASSYAPGNTIYF.

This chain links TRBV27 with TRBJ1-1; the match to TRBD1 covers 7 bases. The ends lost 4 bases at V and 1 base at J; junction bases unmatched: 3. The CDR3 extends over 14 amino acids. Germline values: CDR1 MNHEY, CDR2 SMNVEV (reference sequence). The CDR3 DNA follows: TGTGCCAGCAGTTGGGCAGGGGGGAACACTGAAGCTTTCTTT. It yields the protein CASSWAGGNTEAFF.

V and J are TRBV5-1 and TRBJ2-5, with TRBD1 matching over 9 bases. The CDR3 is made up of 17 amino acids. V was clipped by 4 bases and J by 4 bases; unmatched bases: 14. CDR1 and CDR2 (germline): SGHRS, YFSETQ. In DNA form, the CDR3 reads TGCGCCAGCAGCGCGGGACGTGGGACAGGGTATGGAGAGACCCAGTACTTC. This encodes CASSAGRGTGYGETQYF.

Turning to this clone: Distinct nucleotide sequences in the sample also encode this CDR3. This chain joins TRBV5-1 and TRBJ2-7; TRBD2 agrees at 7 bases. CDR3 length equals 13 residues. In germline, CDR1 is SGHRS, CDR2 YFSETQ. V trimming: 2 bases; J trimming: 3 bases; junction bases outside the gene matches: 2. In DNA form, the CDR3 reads TGCGCCAGCAGCTTCGGGGGGAGCTACGAGCAGTACTTC. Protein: CASSFGGSYEQYF.

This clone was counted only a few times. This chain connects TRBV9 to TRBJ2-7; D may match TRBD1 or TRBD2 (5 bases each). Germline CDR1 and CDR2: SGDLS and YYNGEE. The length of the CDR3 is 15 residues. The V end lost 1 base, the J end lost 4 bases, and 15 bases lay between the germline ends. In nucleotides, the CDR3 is TGTGCCAGCAGCGTAACCGGGACGCCTGGTTACGAGCAGTACTTC. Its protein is CASSVTGTPGYEQYF.